This TCR beta chain appears in the sequencing data of a study of low-dose radiotherapy and immunotherapy resistance in tumors. Alpha and beta chains were covered, as first-strand cDNA relied on TRAV- and TRBV-specific primers. TCR amplification used 15 to 20 PCR cycles, a constant-region primer and a V-primer adapter. The authors amplified isolated mRNA by in vitro transcription. Using its own MiXCR run on the reads, TCRdb lists one record per CDR3 protein. Among several thousand distinct CDR3 sequences listed, roughly 50% were seen once. Every donor's regimen consisted of nivolumab, ipilimumab, aspirin, low-dose cyclophosphamide and low-dose radiotherapy. The CDR3 has 15 residues. The germline V gene has CDR1 LNHNV and CDR2 YYDKDF (reference sequence). V lost 3 bases to trimming and J lost 5 bases; unmatched junction nucleotides: 5.

This clonotype originated in a human donor with advanced metastatic prostate, ovarian, gallbladder or colorectal cancer (not recorded which). This table probably holds off-target reads from a library built for another chain. The rearrangement uses TRBV15 and TRBJ2-1, with TRBD2 matching over 9 bases. The CDR3 loop is CATSRGSGGNNEQFF. The DNA of the CDR3 is TGTGCCACCAGCAGGGGAAGCGGGGGGAACAATGAGCAGTTCTTC.